Presented here are 8 T cell receptor beta chains from one specimen sequenced in a study of shared clonotypes between healthy human individuals. Measured with immunoSEQ multiplex PCR; TCRdb has only the in-frame clones, and not every one. The sample yields about 1.1 million clones, approximately 75% seen once. Specimen: memory CD4+ T cells from PBMCs. Subset: CD45RA-negative fraction. The receptors shown here come from a man between 18 and 29 years old in good health. Some clones in this sample may be carry-over from other donors' samples.

This clone has only a few counts. V and J are TRBV9 and TRBJ2-3; 14 nucleotides match TRBD2. There are 18 residues in the CDR3. CDR1 is SGDLS, CDR2 YYNGEE, per germline. After removal of 3 bases from V and 6 bases from J, the junction contained 12 bases not matched to a gene. The CDR3 spells CASSAQRGTSGSYDTQYF. The DNA of the CDR3 is TGTGCCAGCAGCGCCCAGAGAGGGACTAGCGGGAGCTATGATACGCAGTATTTT.

The genes are TRBV29-1 and TRBJ2-5, with D possibly called TRBD1 or TRBD2 (5 bases each). The ends were cut back, 4 bases at V and 5 bases at J, with 14 bases in the middle. The CDR3 totals 13 residues. Per germline, CDR1 SQVTM and CDR2 ANQGSEA. The CDR3 loop reads CSVVRGPEETQYF. CDR3 sequence (DNA): TGCAGCGTTGTAAGGGGACCTGAGGAGACCCAGTACTTC. Drawing the rest from reference TRBV29-1 and TRBJ2-5, the complete variable domain is SAVISQKPSRDICQRGTSLTIQCQVDSQVTMMFWYRQQPGQSLTLIATANQGSEATYESGFVIDKFPISRPNLTFSTLTVSNMSPEDSSIYLCSVVRGPEETQYFGPGTRLLVL.

The rearrangement links TRBV6-6 to TRBJ1-1; no definite D call. This CDR3 is 12 amino acids long. Germline CDR1 and CDR2: MNHNY and SVGAGI (reference sequence). V lost 11 bases and J 0 bases, leaving 10 bases between the germline ends. The CDR3 DNA follows: TGTGCCTCTCAAGACGTGAACACTGAAGCTTTCTTT. This gives the protein CASQDVNTEAFF.

The chain couples TRBV28 to TRBJ2-2; TRBD2 agrees at 11 bases. Germline V gene lookup returns CDR1 MDHEN and CDR2 SYDVKM. The V gene end was trimmed by 4 bases and the J gene end by 4 bases; junction bases not matched to a gene: 8. This CDR3 comprises 17 residues. DNA of the CDR3: TGTGCCAGCAGTTCGGCCCTAGCGGGAGGTCCCACCGGGGAGCTGTTTTTT. It codes for CASSSALAGGPTGELFF. The full variable domain, in which reference TRBV28 and TRBJ2-2 provide the parts outside the CDR3, is DVKVTQSSRYLVKRTGEKVFLECVQDMDHENMFWYRQDPGLGLRLIYFSYDVKMKEKGDIPEGYSVSREKKERFSLILESASTNQTSMYLCASSSALAGGPTGELFFGEGSRLTVL.

The V gene is TRBV4-3, the J gene TRBJ1-2; TRBD1 matches at 7 bases. The CDR3 covers 17 residues. Germline assignment: CDR1 LGHNA and CDR2 YSLEER. V lost 0 bases to trimming and J lost 4 bases; unmatched junction nucleotides: 11. The CDR3 nucleotides read TGCGCCAGCAGCCAAGAGGCCTCCCGGGACAGCCCCTATGGCTACACCTTC. Protein sequence: CASSQEASRDSPYGYTF.

This clone was recorded only once. The chain recombines TRBV5-1 with TRBJ2-5; TRBD1 or TRBD2 may be the D gene (6 bases each). The germline V gene has CDR1 SGHRS and CDR2 YFSETQ. The ends were cut back, 0 bases at V and 1 base at J, with 13 bases in the middle. This CDR3 is 16 amino acids long. DNA for the CDR3: TGCGCCAGCAGCTTGGGGGGCTGGGGGGCCCAAGAGACCCAGTACTTC. It specifies CASSLGGWGAQETQYF.

The chain uses TRBV7-3 and TRBJ2-1; 11 bases are shared with TRBD2. Unmatched junction bases numbered 6, after V lost 3 bases and J lost 8 bases. The CDR3 is 15 amino acids. Germline assignment: CDR1 SGHTA and CDR2 FQGTGA. CDR3 residues: CASSLGLAEIHEQFF. CDR3 coding DNA: TGTGCCAGCAGCTTGGGACTAGCGGAAATACATGAGCAGTTCTTC.

The J gene is TRBJ2-2, the V gene TRBV4-2; tentatively, D is TRBD1 or TRBD2 (7 bases each). CDR3 size: 16 residues. Per germline, CDR1 LGHNA and CDR2 YNFKEQ. V was shortened by 1 base and J by 7 bases, with 16 bases between the two germline ends. The CDR3 is CASSQATGRGSGELFF. CDR3 sequence (DNA): TGTGCCAGCAGCCAAGCGACAGGGAGGGGAAGCGGGGAGCTGTTTTTT.